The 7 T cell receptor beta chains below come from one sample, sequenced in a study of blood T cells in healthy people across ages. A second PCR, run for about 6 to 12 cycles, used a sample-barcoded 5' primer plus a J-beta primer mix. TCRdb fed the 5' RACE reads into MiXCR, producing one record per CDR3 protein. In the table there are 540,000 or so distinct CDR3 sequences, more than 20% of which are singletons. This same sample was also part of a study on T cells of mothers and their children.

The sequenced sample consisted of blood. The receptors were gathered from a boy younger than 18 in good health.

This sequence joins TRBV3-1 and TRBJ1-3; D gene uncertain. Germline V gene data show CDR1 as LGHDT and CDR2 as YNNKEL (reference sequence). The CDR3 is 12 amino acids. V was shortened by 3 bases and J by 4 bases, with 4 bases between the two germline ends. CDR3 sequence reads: CASSQSGNTIYF. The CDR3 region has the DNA TGTGCCAGCAGCCAGTCCGGAAACACCATATATTTT.

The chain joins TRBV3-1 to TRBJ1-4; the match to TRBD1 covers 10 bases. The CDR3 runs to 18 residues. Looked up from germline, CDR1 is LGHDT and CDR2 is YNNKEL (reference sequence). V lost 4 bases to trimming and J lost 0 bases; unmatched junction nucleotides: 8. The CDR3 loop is CASSLRDRGTPTNEKLFF. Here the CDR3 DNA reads TGTGCCAGCAGCCTCCGGGACAGGGGTACCCCAACTAATGAAAAACTGTTTTTT.

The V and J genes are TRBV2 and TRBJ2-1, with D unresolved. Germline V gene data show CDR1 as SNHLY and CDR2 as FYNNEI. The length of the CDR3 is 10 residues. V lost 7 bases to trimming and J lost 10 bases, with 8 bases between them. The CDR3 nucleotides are TGTGCCAGCACCCTCGGGGAGCAGTTCTTC. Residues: CASTLGEQFF.

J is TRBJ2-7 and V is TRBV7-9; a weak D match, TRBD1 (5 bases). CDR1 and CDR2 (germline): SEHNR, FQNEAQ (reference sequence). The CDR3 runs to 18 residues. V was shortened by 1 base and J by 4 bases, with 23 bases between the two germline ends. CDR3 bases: TGTGCCAGCAGCTTAGGGGGCCGAGAGCCGGTCCCCAGGTACGAGCAGTACTTC. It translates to CASSLGGREPVPRYEQYF.

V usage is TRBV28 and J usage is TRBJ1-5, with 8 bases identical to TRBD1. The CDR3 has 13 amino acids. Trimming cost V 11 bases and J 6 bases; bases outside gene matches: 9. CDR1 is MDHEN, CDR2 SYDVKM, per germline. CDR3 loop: CACRTGRSQPQHF. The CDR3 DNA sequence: TGTGCCTGCCGGACAGGGCGTAGTCAGCCCCAGCATTTT. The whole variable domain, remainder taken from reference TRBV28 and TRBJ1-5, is DVKVTQSSRYLVKRTGEKVFLECVQDMDHENMFWYRQDPGLGLRLIYFSYDVKMKEKGDIPEGYSVSREKKERFSLILESASTNQTSMYLCACRTGRSQPQHFGDGTRLSIL.

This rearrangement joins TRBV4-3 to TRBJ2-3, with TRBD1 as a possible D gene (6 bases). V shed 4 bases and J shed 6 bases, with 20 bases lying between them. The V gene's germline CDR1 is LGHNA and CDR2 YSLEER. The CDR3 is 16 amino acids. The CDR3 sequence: CASSRGSTGLLDTQYF. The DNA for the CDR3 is TGCGCCAGCAGCCGCGGTTCTACAGGGCTTCTGGATACGCAGTATTTT.

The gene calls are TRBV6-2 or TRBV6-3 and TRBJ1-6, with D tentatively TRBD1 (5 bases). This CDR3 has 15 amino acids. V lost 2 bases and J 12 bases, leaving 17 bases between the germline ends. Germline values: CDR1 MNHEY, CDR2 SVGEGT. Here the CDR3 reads CASSYEAGTFGPLHF. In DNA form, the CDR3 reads TGTGCCAGCAGTTACGAGGCCGGGACCTTCGGACCCCTCCACTTT.